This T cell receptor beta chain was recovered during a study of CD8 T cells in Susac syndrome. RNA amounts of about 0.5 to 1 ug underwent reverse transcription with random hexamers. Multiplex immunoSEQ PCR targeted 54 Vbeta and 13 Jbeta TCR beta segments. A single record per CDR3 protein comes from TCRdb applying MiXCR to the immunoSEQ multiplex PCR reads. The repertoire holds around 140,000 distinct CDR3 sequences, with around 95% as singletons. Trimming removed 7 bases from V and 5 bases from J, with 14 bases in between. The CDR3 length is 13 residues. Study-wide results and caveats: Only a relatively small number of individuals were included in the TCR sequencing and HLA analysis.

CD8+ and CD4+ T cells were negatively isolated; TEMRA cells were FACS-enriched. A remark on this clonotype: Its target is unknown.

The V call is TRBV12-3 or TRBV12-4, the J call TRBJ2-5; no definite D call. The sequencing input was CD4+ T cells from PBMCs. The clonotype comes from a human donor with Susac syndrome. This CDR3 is CASKETRAETQYF. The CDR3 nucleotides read TGTGCCAGCAAAGAGACGCGAGCGGAGACCCAGTACTTC.